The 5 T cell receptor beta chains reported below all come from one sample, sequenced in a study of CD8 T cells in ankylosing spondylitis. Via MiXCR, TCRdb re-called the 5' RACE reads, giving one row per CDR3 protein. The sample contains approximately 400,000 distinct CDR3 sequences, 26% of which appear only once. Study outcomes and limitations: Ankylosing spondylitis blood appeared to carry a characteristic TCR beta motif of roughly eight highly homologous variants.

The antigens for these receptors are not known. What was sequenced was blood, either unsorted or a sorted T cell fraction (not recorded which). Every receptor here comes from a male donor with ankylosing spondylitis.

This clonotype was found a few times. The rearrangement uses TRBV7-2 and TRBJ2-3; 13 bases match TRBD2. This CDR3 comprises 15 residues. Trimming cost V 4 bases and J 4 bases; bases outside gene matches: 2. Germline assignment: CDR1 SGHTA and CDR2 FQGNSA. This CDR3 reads CASSSGLAGSDTQYF. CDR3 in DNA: TGTGCCAGCAGCTCGGGACTAGCGGGATCAGATACGCAGTATTTT. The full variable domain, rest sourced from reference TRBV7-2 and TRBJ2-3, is GAGVSQSPSNKVTEKGKDVELRCDPISGHTALYWYRQSLGQGLEFLIYFQGNSAPDKSGLPSDRFSAERTGGSVSTLTIQRTQQEDSAVYLCASSSGLAGSDTQYFGPGTRLTVL.

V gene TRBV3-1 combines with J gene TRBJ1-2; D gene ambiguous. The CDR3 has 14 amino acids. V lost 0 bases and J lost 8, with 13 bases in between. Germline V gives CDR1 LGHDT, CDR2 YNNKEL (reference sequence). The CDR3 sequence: CASSQEGFGSGYTF. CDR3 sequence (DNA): TGTGCCAGCAGCCAAGAGGGGTTCGGGAGCGGCTACACCTTC.

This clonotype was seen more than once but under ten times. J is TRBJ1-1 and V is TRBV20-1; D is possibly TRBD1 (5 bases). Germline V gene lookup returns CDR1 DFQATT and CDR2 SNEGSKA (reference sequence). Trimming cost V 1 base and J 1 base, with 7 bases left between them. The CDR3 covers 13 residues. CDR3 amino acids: CSARGDRNTEAFF. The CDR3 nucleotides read TGCAGTGCTAGAGGTGACAGGAACACTGAAGCTTTCTTT.

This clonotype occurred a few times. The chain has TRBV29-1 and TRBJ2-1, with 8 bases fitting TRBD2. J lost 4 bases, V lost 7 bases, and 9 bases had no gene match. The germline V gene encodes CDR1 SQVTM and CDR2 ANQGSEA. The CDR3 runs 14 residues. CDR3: CSGAQRERYNEQFF. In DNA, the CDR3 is TGCAGCGGCGCCCAGCGGGAGAGGTACAATGAGCAGTTCTTC.

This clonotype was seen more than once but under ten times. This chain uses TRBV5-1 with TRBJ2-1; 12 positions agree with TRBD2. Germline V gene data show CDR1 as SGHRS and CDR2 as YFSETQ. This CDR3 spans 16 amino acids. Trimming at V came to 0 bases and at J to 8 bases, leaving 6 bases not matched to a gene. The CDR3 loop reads CASSLGLAGGFDEQFF. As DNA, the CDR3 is TGCGCCAGCAGCTTGGGCCTAGCGGGAGGGTTCGATGAGCAGTTCTTC.